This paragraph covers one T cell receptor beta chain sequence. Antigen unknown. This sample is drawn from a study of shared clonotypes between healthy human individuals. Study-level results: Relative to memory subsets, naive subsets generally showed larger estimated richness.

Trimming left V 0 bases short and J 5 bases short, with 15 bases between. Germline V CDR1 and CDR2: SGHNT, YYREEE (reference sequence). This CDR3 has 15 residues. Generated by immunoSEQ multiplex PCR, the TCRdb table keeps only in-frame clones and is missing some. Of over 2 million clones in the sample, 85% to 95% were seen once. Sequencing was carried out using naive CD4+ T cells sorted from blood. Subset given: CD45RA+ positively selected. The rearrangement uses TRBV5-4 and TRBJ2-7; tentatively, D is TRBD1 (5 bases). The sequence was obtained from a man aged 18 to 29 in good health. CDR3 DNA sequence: TGTGCCAGCAGCTTGGACGCAGGGTCGTGGAACGAGCAGTACTTC. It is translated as CASSLDAGSWNEQYF.